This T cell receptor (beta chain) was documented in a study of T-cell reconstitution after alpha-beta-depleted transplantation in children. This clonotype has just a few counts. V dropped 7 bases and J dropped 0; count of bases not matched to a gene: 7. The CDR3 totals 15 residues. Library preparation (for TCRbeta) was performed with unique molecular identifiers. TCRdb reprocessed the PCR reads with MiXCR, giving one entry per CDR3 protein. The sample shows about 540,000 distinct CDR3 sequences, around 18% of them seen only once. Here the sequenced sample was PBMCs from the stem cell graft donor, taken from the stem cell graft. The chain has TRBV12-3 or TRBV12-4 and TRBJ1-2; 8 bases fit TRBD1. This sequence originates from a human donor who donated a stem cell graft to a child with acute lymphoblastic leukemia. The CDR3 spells CASTDPGQANYGYTF. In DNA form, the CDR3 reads TGTGCCAGCACCGACCCGGGACAGGCTAACTATGGCTACACCTTC.